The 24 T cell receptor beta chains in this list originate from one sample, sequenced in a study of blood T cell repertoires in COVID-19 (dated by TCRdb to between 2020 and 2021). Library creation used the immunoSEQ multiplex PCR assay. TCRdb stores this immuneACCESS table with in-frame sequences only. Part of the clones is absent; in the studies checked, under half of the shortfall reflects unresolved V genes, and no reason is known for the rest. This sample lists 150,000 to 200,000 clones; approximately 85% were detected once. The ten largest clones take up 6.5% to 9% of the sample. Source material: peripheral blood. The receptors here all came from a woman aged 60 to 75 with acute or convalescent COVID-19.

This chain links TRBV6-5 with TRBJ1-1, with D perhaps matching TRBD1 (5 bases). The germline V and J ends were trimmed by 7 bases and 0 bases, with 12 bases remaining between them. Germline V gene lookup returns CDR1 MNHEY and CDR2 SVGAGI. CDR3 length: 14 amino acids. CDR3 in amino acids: CASTRDFMNTEAFF. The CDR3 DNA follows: TGTGCCAGCACCAGGGACTTCATGAACACTGAAGCTTTCTTT.

The CDR3 loop is CAIADRGSSYNSPLHF. The CDR3 DNA is TGTGCCATAGCGGACAGGGGGAGCTCCTATAATTCACCCCTCCACTTT. The rearrangement uses TRBV10-3 and TRBJ1-6; 10 positions match TRBD1. Per germline, CDR1 ENHRY and CDR2 SYGVKD. V shed 9 bases and J 0 bases; nucleotides not matched to a gene: 5. This CDR3 comprises 16 residues.

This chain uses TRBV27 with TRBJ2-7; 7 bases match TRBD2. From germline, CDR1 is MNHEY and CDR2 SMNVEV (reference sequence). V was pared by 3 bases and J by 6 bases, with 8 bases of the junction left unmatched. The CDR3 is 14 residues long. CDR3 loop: CASSLGTTPGEQYF. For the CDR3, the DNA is TGTGCCAGCAGTTTGGGGACTACACCCGGCGAGCAGTACTTC.

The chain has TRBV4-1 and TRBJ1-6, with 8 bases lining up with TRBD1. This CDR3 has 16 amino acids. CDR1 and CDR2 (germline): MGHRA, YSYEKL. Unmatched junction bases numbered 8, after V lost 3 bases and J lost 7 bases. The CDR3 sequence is CASSQETGANNSPLHF. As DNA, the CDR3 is TGCGCCAGCAGCCAGGAGACAGGGGCTAACAATTCACCCCTCCACTTT.

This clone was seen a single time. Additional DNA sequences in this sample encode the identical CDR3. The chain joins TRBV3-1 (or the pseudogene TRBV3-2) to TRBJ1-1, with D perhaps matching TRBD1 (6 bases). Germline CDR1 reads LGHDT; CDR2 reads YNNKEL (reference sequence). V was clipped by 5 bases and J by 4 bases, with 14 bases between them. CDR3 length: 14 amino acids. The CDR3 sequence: CASSSKGGGTEAFF. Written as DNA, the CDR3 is TGTGCCAGCAGCTCCAAAGGGGGTGGCACTGAAGCTTTCTTT.

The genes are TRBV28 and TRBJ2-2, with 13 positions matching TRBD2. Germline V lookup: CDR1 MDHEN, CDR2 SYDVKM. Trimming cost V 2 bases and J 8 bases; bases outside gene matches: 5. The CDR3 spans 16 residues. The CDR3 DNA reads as TGTGCCAGCAGTTTAAGCTCGGGACTAGCGGGAGGGGAGCTGTTTTTT. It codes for CASSLSSGLAGGELFF.

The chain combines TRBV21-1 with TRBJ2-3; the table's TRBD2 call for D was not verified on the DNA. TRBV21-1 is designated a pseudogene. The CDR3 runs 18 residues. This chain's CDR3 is CASSKVGEREVDTDTQYF. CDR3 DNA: TGTGCCAGCAGCAAAGTCGGGGAGCGGGAGGTGGACACAGATACGCAGTATTTT.

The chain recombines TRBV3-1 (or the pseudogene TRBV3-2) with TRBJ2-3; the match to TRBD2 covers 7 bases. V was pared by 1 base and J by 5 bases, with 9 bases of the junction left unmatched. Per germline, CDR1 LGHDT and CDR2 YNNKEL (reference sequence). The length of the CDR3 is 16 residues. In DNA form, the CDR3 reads TGTGCCAGCAGCCAAGTCCCGGCGGGAGTGAGAGATACGCAGTATTTT. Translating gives CASSQVPAGVRDTQYF.

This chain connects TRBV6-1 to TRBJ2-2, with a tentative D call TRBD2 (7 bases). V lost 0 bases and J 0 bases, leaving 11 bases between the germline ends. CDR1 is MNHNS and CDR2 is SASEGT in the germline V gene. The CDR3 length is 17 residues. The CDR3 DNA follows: TGTGCCAGCAGTGAAGCGTCGGGGGGCGCGAACACCGGGGAGCTGTTTTTT. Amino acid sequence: CASSEASGGANTGELFF.

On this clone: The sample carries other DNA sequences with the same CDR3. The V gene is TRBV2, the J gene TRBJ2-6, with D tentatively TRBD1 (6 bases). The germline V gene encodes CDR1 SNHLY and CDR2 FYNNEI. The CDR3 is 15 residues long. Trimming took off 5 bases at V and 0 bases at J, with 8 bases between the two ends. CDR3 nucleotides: TGTGCCAGCAGTCAACAGGGCTCTGGGGCCAACGTCCTGACTTTC. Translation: CASSQQGSGANVLTF.

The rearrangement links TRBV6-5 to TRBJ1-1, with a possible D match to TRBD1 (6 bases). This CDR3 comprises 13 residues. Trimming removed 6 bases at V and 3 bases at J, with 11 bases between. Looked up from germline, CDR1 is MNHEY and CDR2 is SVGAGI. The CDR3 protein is CASRLGGDTEAFF. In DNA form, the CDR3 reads TGTGCCAGCAGATTAGGGGGGGACACTGAAGCTTTCTTT.

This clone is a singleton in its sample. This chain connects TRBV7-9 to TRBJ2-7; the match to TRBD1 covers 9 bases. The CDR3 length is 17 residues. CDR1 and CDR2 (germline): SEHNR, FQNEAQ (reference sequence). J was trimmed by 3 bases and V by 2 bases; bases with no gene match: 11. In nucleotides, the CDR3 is TGTGCCAGCAGCTTACCCTCCGGGACAGGGTATCACTACGAGCAGTACTTC. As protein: CASSLPSGTGYHYEQYF. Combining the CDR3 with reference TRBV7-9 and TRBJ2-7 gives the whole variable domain DTGVSQNPRHKITKRGQNVTFRCDPISEHNRLYWYRQTLGQGPEFLTYFQNEAQLEKSRLLSDRFSAERPKGSFSTLEIQRTEQGDSAMYLCASSLPSGTGYHYEQYFGPGTRLTVT.

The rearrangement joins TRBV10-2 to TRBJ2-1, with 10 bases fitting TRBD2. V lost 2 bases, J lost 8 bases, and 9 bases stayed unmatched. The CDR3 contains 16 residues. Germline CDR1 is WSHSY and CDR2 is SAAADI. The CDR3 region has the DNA TGCGCCAGCAGTGAGGCTAGCGGGAGATTTGTGGATGAGCAGTTCTTC. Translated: CASSEASGRFVDEQFF.

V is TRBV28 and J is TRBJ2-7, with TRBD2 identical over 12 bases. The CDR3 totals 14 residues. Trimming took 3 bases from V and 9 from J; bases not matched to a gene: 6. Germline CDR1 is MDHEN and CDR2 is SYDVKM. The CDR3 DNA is TGTGCCAGCAGTTTTGGACTAGCGGGATCGGGGCAGTACTTC. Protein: CASSFGLAGSGQYF.

The CDR3, as DNA: TGTGCCAGCAGCTCCAACCCTAGCTATGGCTACACCTTC. Its protein product is CASSSNPSYGYTF. V and J are TRBV5-4 and TRBJ1-2; D not certain. Trimming removed 3 bases at V and 4 bases at J, with 10 bases between. CDR3 size: 13 residues. Germline lookup yields CDR1 SGHNT and CDR2 YYREEE (reference sequence).

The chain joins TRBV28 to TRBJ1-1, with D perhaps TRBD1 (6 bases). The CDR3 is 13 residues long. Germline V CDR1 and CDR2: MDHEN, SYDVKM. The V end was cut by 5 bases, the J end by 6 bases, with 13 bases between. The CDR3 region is CASSPPQGSEAFF. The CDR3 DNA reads TGTGCCAGCAGTCCACCTCAGGGGTCTGAAGCTTTCTTT.

CDR3 in DNA: TGTGCCATCAGTGGTTCGACAGTGAACACTGAAGCTTTCTTT. Encoded protein: CAISGSTVNTEAFF. The chain is built from TRBV10-3 and TRBJ1-1, with D tentatively TRBD1 (5 bases). Germline V gives CDR1 ENHRY, CDR2 SYGVKD. The CDR3 totals 14 residues. Trimming removed 4 bases from V and 0 bases from J, with 9 bases in between.

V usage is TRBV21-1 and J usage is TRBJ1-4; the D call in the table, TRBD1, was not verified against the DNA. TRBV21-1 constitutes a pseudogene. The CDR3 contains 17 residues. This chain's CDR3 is CASSNNRAQGTNEKLFF. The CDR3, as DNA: TGTGCCAGCAGCAACAACAGGGCACAAGGAACTAATGAAAAACTGTTTTTT.

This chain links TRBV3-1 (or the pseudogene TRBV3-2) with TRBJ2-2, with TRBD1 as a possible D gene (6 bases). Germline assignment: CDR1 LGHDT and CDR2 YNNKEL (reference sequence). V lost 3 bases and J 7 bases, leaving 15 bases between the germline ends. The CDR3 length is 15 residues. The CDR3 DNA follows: TGTGCCAGCAGCCAGAAGGACAGTACTATCGGGGAGCTGTTTTTT. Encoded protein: CASSQKDSTIGELFF.

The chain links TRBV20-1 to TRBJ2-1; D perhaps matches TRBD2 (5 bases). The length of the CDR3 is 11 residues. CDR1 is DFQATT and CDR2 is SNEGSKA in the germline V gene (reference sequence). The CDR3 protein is CRMAGYNEQFF. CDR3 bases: TGCAGAATGGCGGGCTACAATGAGCAGTTCTTC.

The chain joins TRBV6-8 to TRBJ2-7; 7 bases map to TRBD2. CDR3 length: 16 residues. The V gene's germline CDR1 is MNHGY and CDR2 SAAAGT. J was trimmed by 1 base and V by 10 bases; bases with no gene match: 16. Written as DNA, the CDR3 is TGTGCCACCAGGGCGGAAGCGGGACTTGTTTCCTACGAGCAGTACGTC. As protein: CATRAEAGLVSYEQYV.

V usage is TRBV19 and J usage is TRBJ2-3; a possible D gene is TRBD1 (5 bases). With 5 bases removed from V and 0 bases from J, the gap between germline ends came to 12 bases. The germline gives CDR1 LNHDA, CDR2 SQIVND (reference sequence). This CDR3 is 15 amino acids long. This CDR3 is CASSAGSGSTDTQYF. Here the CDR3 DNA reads TGTGCCAGTAGTGCAGGGTCAGGGAGCACAGATACGCAGTATTTT.

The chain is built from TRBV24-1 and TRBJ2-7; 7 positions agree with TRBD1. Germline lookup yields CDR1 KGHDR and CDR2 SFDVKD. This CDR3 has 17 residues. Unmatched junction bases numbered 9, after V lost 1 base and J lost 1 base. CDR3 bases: TGTGCCACCAGTGATTTAAGTCGCAGGGGGAAGTCCTACGAGCAGTACGTC. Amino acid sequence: CATSDLSRRGKSYEQYV.

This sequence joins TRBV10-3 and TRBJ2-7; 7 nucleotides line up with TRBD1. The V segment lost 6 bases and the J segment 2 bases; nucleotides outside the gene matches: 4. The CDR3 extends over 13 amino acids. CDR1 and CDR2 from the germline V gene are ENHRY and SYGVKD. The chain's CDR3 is CAISDRDPYEQYV. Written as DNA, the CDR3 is TGTGCCATCAGCGACAGGGACCCCTACGAGCAGTACGTC.